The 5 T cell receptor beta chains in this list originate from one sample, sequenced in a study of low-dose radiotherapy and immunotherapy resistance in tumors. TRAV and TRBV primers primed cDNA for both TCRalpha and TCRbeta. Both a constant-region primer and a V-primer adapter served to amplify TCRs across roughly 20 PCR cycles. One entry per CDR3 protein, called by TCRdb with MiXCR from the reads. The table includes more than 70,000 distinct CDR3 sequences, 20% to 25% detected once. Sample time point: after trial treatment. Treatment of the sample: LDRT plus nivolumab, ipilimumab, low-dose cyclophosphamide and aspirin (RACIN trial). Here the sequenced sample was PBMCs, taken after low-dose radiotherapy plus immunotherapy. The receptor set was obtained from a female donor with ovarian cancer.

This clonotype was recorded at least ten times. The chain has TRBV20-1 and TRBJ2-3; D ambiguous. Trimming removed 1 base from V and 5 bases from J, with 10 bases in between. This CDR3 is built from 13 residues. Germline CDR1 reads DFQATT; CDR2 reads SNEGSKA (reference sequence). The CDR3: CSARVPSKDTQYF. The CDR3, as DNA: TGCAGTGCTAGAGTTCCCAGTAAAGATACGCAGTATTTT.

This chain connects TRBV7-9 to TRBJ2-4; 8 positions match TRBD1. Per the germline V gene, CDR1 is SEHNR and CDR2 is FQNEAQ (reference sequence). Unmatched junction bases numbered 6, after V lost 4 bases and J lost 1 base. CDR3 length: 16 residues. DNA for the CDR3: TGTGCCAGCAGCTCGACAGGGGCATTGGCCAAAAACATTCAGTACTTC. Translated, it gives CASSSTGALAKNIQYF. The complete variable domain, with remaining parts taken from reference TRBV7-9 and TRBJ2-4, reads DTGVSQNPRHKITKRGQNVTFRCDPISEHNRLYWYRQTLGQGPEFLTYFQNEAQLEKSRLLSDRFSAERPKGSFSTLEIQRTEQGDSAMYLCASSSTGALAKNIQYFGAGTRLSVL.

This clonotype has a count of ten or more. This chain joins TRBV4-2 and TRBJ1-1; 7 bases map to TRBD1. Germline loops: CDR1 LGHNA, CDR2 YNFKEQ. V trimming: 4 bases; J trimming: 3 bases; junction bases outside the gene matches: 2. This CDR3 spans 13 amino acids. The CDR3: CASSPRGYTEAFF. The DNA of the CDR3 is TGTGCCAGCAGCCCCAGGGGGTACACTGAAGCTTTCTTT.

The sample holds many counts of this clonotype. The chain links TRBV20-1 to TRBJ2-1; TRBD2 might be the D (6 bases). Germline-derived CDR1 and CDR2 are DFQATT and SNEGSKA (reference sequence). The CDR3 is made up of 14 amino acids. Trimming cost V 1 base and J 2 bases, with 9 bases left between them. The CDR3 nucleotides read TGCAGTGCTAGAGCCCCTAGCGCCTACAATGAGCAGTTCTTC. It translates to CSARAPSAYNEQFF.

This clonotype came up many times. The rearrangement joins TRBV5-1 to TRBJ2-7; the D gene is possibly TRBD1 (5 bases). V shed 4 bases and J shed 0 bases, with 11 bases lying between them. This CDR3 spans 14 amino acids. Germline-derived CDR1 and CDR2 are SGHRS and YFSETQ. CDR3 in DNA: TGCGCCAGCAGCGCAGGGTCGAGCTCCTACGAGCAGTACTTC. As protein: CASSAGSSSYEQYF. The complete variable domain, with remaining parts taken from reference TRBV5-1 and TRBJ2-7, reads KAGVTQTPRYLIKTRGQQVTLSCSPISGHRSVSWYQQTPGQGLQFLFEYFSETQRNKGNFPGRFSGRQFSNSRSEMNVSTLELGDSALYLCASSAGSSSYEQYFGPGTRLTVT.